This T cell receptor (beta chain) is from a study of cytomegalovirus exposure and HLA in healthy donors. The length of the CDR3 is 13 residues. CDR1 and CDR2 from the germline V gene are MNHEY and SMNVEV (reference sequence). V lost 6 bases to trimming and J lost 5 bases; unmatched junction nucleotides: 4. Vbeta (60) and Jbeta (13) primers were used in the PCR. Assay used: immunoSEQ multiplex PCR; TCRdb lists only in-frame clones, some missing. The sample lists 120,000 to 150,000 clones; around 85% were seen once. This rearrangement joins TRBV27 to TRBJ2-4, with TRBD1 matching over 7 bases. The specimen was PBMCs. The sequence was obtained from a woman aged 25 to 39 in good health and CMV-seronegative. CDR3 coding DNA: TGTGCCAGCAGCCGACAGGGCGAAAACATTCAGTACTTC. Translated: CASSRQGENIQYF.